The 19 T cell receptor beta chains reported below all come from one sample, sequenced in a study of blood T cells in healthy people across ages. Through a sample-barcoded 5' primer and a J-beta primer mix, a second PCR was run for roughly 6 to 12 cycles. TCRdb analysed the 5' RACE reads with MiXCR anew, one entry per CDR3 protein. The sample holds around 1.5 million distinct CDR3 sequences, around 59% seen once. The sequenced sample consisted of blood. The receptors stem from a man aged 18 to 30 in good health.

The genes are TRBV10-3 and TRBJ2-7; 9 nucleotides line up with TRBD1. CDR3 length equals 17 residues. V gave up 6 bases and J gave up 1 base; unmatched junction bases: 13. Germline CDR1 and CDR2: ENHRY and SYGVKD. CDR3 protein: CAISPADRGFGSYEQYF. CDR3 DNA: TGTGCCATCAGCCCGGCGGACAGGGGCTTCGGATCCTACGAGCAGTACTTC.

This clonotype was counted a single time. The CDR3 reads CASSLSSGWTDTQYF. CDR3 DNA: TGTGCCAGCAGTTTATCTTCGGGATGGACAGATACGCAGTATTTT. This chain uses TRBV12-3 or TRBV12-4 with TRBJ2-3, with D possibly matching TRBD2 (5 bases). The CDR3 is 15 amino acids. V was pared by 2 bases and J by 3 bases, with 12 bases between.

The rearrangement links TRBV29-1 to TRBJ2-1; 10 bases are shared with TRBD2. Trimming at V came to 4 bases and at J to 3 bases, leaving 9 bases not matched to a gene. Germline V CDR1 and CDR2: SQVTM, ANQGSEA. This CDR3 region has 16 residues. The CDR3, as DNA: TGCAGCGTTGTCATAGCGGGGGGATCCCTCTACAATGAGCAGTTCTTC. Its translation: CSVVIAGGSLYNEQFF.

CDR3 nucleotides: TGTGCCAGCAGCCCCCCGGGACAGCCATCCTACGAGCAGTACTTC. Translating it yields CASSPPGQPSYEQYF. This chain links TRBV11-2 with TRBJ2-4, with 7 bases fitting TRBD1. The J call is in doubt because the DNA end fits TRBJ2-7 better. The CDR3 consists of 15 residues. The V gene's germline CDR1 is SGHAT and CDR2 FQNNGV.

This clonotype appeared a few times. The chain carries TRBV27 and TRBJ2-1, with D perhaps assigned TRBD1 or TRBD2 (5 bases each). The CDR3 extends over 14 amino acids. The germline CDR1 and CDR2 sequences are MNHEY and SMNVEV (reference sequence). V was shortened by 0 bases and J by 8 bases, with 11 bases between the two germline ends. DNA of the CDR3: TGTGCCAGCAGTTTATCGTCAGGGCGGGATGAGCAGTTCTTC. Translated, it gives CASSLSSGRDEQFF.

This clonotype was observed a single time. The V gene is TRBV7-2, the J gene TRBJ1-5; a possible D gene is TRBD1 (6 bases). The CDR3 extends over 15 amino acids. Germline CDR1 is SGHTA and CDR2 is FQGNSA. V shed 5 bases and J shed 5 bases, with 16 bases lying between them. CDR3 coding DNA: TGTGCCAGCAGCCGAGATTGGACAGCCTATCAGCCCCAGCATTTT. Translated: CASSRDWTAYQPQHF. The full variable domain, completed using reference TRBV7-2 and TRBJ1-5, is GAGVSQSPSNKVTEKGKDVELRCDPISGHTALYWYRQSLGQGLEFLIYFQGNSAPDKSGLPSDRFSAERTGGSVSTLTIQRTQQEDSAVYLCASSRDWTAYQPQHFGDGTRLSIL.

This chain links TRBV9 with TRBJ2-1; 7 bases fit TRBD2. This CDR3 is 18 amino acids long. V was clipped by 0 bases and J by 4 bases; unmatched bases: 13. Per the germline V gene, CDR1 is SGDLS and CDR2 is YYNGEE. The CDR3 sequence: CASSVAGGGSGWYNEQFF. The CDR3 region has the DNA TGTGCCAGCAGCGTAGCGGGTGGCGGGAGCGGCTGGTACAATGAGCAGTTCTTC.

This clonotype was seen a few times. The chain links TRBV13 to TRBJ2-1; D gene ambiguous. Trimming took off 5 bases at V and 6 bases at J, with 17 bases between the two ends. The V gene's germline CDR1 is PRHDT and CDR2 FYEKMQ (reference sequence). The CDR3 runs 15 residues. CDR3 bases: TGTGCCAGCAGCCCCGGAGTTCGAATTATCAATGAGCAGTTCTTC. It specifies CASSPGVRIINEQFF.

The rearrangement joins TRBV20-1 to TRBJ2-7; D unclear. Germline V gene sequence: CDR1 DFQATT, CDR2 SNEGSKA (reference sequence). Trimming left V 4 bases short and J 2 bases short, with 15 bases between. There are 14 residues in the CDR3. The chain's CDR3 is CSATPHKFTYEQYF. The CDR3 DNA follows: TGCAGTGCTACCCCACACAAGTTCACCTACGAGCAGTACTTC.

The chain carries TRBV10-3 and TRBJ2-3, with TRBD2 matching over 8 bases. CDR1 and CDR2 from the germline V gene are ENHRY and SYGVKD. V gave up 10 bases and J gave up 4 bases; unmatched junction bases: 13. CDR3 size: 15 residues. The CDR3 coding sequence is TGTGCCACACGGCCGACGGGAGGGGATTCAGATACGCAGTATTTT. Its protein product is CATRPTGGDSDTQYF.

This sequence joins TRBV29-1 and TRBJ1-1; 7 bases match TRBD1. The V gene's germline CDR1 is SQVTM and CDR2 ANQGSEA. The length of the CDR3 is 14 residues. The V segment lost 4 bases and the J segment 2 bases; nucleotides outside the gene matches: 7. CDR3: CSVGGGGGNTEAFF. CDR3 in DNA: TGCAGCGTTGGAGGGGGCGGGGGAAACACTGAAGCTTTCTTT.

V is TRBV20-1 and J is TRBJ2-7; weak D call: TRBD2 (5 bases). The V gene lost 6 bases and the J gene lost 1 base, with 13 bases spanning the gap. This CDR3 has 13 amino acids. The germline CDR1 and CDR2 sequences are DFQATT and SNEGSKA (reference sequence). The CDR3 region is CSAREDSSYEQYF. CDR3 DNA sequence: TGCAGTGCACGCGAGGACTCGTCCTACGAGCAGTACTTC.

The CDR3 sequence is CASSLGESYSYEQYF. CDR3 coding DNA: TGCGCCAGCAGCTTGGGAGAGAGTTACTCCTACGAGCAGTACTTC. V usage is TRBV5-1 and J usage is TRBJ2-7; the D is unclear. V was pared by 0 bases and J by 0 bases, with 10 bases between. The CDR3 sequence is 15 residues long. Germline CDR1 SGHRS, CDR2 YFSETQ.

The rearrangement links TRBV2 to TRBJ1-1; D gene ambiguous. This CDR3 contains 15 residues. From germline, CDR1 is SNHLY and CDR2 FYNNEI. V was trimmed by 8 bases and J by 4 bases, leaving 20 bases between them. This CDR3 reads CASRRRARIGTEAFF. The CDR3 nucleotides read TGTGCCAGCCGACGGAGAGCCCGAATCGGCACTGAAGCTTTCTTT. Filled out from reference TRBV2 and TRBJ1-1, the complete variable domain reads EPEVTQTPSHQVTQMGQEVILRCVPISNHLYFYWYRQILGQKVEFLVSFYNNEISEKSEIFDDQFSVERPDGSNFTLKIRSTKLEDSAMYFCASRRRARIGTEAFFGQGTRLTVV.

The rearrangement joins TRBV29-1 to TRBJ2-1; maybe TRBD1 (5 bases). The CDR3 has 13 residues. CDR1 is SQVTM, CDR2 ANQGSEA, per germline. With 1 base removed from V and 6 bases from J, the gap between germline ends came to 10 bases. The CDR3 DNA reads as TGCAGCGTTGAAGGGGGCCCCTTCAATGAGCAGTTCTTC. Protein sequence: CSVEGGPFNEQFF.

The chain joins TRBV5-1 to TRBJ1-2; D gene uncertain. The CDR3 spans 12 residues. From germline, CDR1 is SGHRS and CDR2 YFSETQ. Trimming shortened V by 0 bases and J by 8 bases, and 8 bases separated the two germline ends. CDR3 in amino acids: CASSLALEGYTF. The CDR3 DNA reads TGCGCCAGCAGCTTGGCCTTAGAGGGCTACACCTTC.

This clonotype was recorded a few times. The V and J genes are TRBV7-2 and TRBJ2-7, with 12 bases that match TRBD2. Losses at the gene ends were 5 bases for V and 6 bases for J; bases not matched to a gene: 5. Germline-derived CDR1 and CDR2 are SGHTA and FQGNSA. This CDR3 has 14 residues. CDR3: CASSPRTSGAEQYF. DNA for the CDR3: TGTGCCAGCAGCCCCCGGACTAGCGGGGCCGAGCAGTACTTC. Full variable domain (missing parts from reference TRBV7-2 and TRBJ2-7): GAGVSQSPSNKVTEKGKDVELRCDPISGHTALYWYRQSLGQGLEFLIYFQGNSAPDKSGLPSDRFSAERTGGSVSTLTIQRTQQEDSAVYLCASSPRTSGAEQYFGPGTRLTVT.

This chain connects TRBV27 to TRBJ2-3, with 7 bases matching TRBD2. Germline V gene lookup returns CDR1 MNHEY and CDR2 SMNVEV (reference sequence). Germline trimming cut 6 bases from V and 6 bases from J; bases unmatched to any gene: 24. The CDR3 has 19 residues. The CDR3 is CASSHLDPDQDGRSDTQYF. CDR3 in DNA: TGTGCCAGCAGCCACCTTGACCCCGATCAAGACGGGAGGTCGGATACGCAGTATTTT.

V usage is TRBV15 and J usage is TRBJ1-1; D not certain. Trimming stripped 1 base from V and 8 bases from J, with 11 bases between. The CDR3 is made up of 13 amino acids. Germline lookup yields CDR1 LNHNV and CDR2 YYDKDF (reference sequence). CDR3 sequence: CATSRGGQVEAFF. The CDR3 DNA reads as TGTGCCACCAGCAGAGGGGGTCAGGTGGAAGCTTTCTTT.